The rows below give T cell receptor beta chains drawn from one sample of a study of blood T cell repertoires in COVID-19. Assay: immunoSEQ multiplex PCR; the TCRdb copy retains only in-frame clones and omits some. The table records 200,000 or so clones, roughly 79% of them present only once. Sequencing used peripheral blood. All receptors derive from a man between 60 and 75 years old with active or convalescent COVID-19. Both conserved end residues are part of each CDR3. D genes are given only for firm matches. Not every row has a clone size; where given, it reads once, few, many or a size class.

clone_size,j_call,v_call,d_call,cdr3_aa,cdr3_nt
few,TRBJ2-1,TRBV28,TRBD2,CASSPNPAGGDSYNEQFF,TGTGCCAGCAGCCCCAACCCGGCGGGAGGTGACTCCTACAATGAGCAGTTCTTC
NA,TRBJ2-6,TRBV27,TRBD1,CASSHPQGDGANVLTF,TGTGCCAGCAGCCACCCCCAGGGGGATGGGGCCAACGTCCTGACTTTC
NA,TRBJ2-2,TRBV5-1,NA,CATQPGQNTGELFF,TGCGCCACCCAGCCAGGTCAGAACACCGGGGAGCTGTTTTTT
few,TRBJ2-5,TRBV6-5,NA,CASTKDRVSKTQYF,TGTGCCAGCACAAAAGACCGGGTTTCAAAGACCCAGTACTTC
NA,TRBJ1-4,TRBV28,TRBD1,CASSPGGDRSRLFF,TGTGCCAGCAGTCCAGGTGGGGACAGGAGTAGACTGTTTTTT
NA,TRBJ2-2,TRBV18,NA,CASSPKNTGELFF,TGTGCCAGCTCACCCAAGAACACCGGGGAGCTGTTTTTT
once,TRBJ2-1,TRBV15,TRBD1,CATSVDRGLYNEQFF,TGTGCCACCAGCGTCGACAGGGGGCTTTACAATGAGCAGTTCTTC
NA,TRBJ2-1,TRBV19,TRBD2,CASSIGTSRAHEQFF,TGTGCCAGTAGTATAGGGACTAGCCGGGCCCATGAGCAGTTCTTC
few,TRBJ2-2,TRBV28,TRBD1,CASFWGTGTTGELFF,TGTGCCAGCTTTTGGGGGACAGGGACCACCGGGGAGCTGTTTTTT
few,TRBJ1-1,TRBV19,NA,CASSLEDREAFF,TGTGCCAGTAGCTTAGAGGACAGAGAAGCTTTCTTT
once,TRBJ2-1,TRBV3-1/TRBV3-2,TRBD2,CASSRFGTSGGDNEQFF,TGTGCCAGCAGCCGTTTTGGGACTAGCGGGGGGGACAATGAGCAGTTCTTC
few,TRBJ2-3,TRBV6-2/TRBV6-3,TRBD2,CASSYSLAGSDTQYF,TGTGCCAGCAGTTACAGCCTAGCGGGATCAGATACGCAGTATTTT
NA,TRBJ2-3,TRBV2,TRBD1,CASSDRTGASTDTQYF,TGTGCCAGCAGTGATAGGACAGGGGCTAGCACAGATACGCAGTATTTT
medium-sized,TRBJ2-7,TRBV10-3,TRBD2,CAISDLAGSDYEQYF,TGTGCCATCAGTGATTTAGCGGGATCCGACTACGAGCAGTACTTC
NA,TRBJ2-7,TRBV6-1,NA,CASSEPPIGGVVHEQYF,TGTGCCAGCAGTGAACCCCCGATAGGGGGGGTAGTCCACGAGCAGTACTTC
once,TRBJ1-1,TRBV18,NA,CASSIGFGGRGTEAFF,TGTGCCAGCTCTATCGGGTTTGGGGGCAGGGGCACTGAAGCTTTCTTT
NA,TRBJ2-3,TRBV28,NA,CASSHRGLGVDTQYF,TGTGCCAGCAGTCACCGCGGTTTAGGTGTAGATACGCAGTATTTT
NA,TRBJ2-5,TRBV11-2,TRBD2,CASSLVPRAGGTETQYF,TGTGCCAGCAGCTTAGTCCCACGAGCGGGAGGTACCGAGACCCAGTACTTC
NA,TRBJ2-7,TRBV6-5,TRBD2,CASSSSGRAYEQYF,TGTGCCAGCAGTTCTAGCGGGAGGGCCTACGAGCAGTACTTC
NA,TRBJ2-5,TRBV7-6,TRBD2,CASSSGTSGRGQETQYF,TGTGCCAGCAGCTCCGGGACTAGCGGGAGGGGGCAAGAGACCCAGTACTTC
NA,TRBJ2-1,TRBV11-3,TRBD2,CASPAGGTSDYNEQFF,TGTGCCAGCCCTGCAGGCGGGACTAGCGACTACAATGAGCAGTTCTTC
NA,TRBJ2-7,TRBV5-4,TRBD2,CASSSWTRGTYEQYF,TGTGCCAGCAGCTCTTGGACTAGAGGCACCTACGAGCAGTACTTC
NA,TRBJ2-1,TRBV5-4,NA,CASSPPAAREYNEQFF,TGTGCCAGCAGCCCCCCGGCAGCGCGAGAATACAATGAGCAGTTCTTC
NA,TRBJ2-1,TRBV24-1,TRBD2,CATSDLRASGNAYNEQFF,TGTGCCACCAGTGATTTAAGGGCTAGCGGGAATGCCTACAATGAGCAGTTCTTC
once,TRBJ1-6,TRBV7-2,NA,CASSLDPGPNNSPLHF,TGTGCCAGCAGCTTAGACCCAGGGCCTAATAATTCACCCCTCCACTTT
once,TRBJ2-1,TRBV7-2,TRBD2,CASCPLAGEGEQFF,TGTGCCAGTTGTCCACTAGCGGGAGAGGGTGAGCAGTTCTTC
NA,TRBJ2-1,TRBV7-9,TRBD2,CASSWGLAGGDEQFF,TGTGCCAGCAGCTGGGGACTAGCGGGAGGGGATGAGCAGTTCTTC
NA,TRBJ2-7,TRBV7-2,TRBD2,CASSLGLATYEQYF,TGTGCCAGCAGCCTGGGACTAGCGACCTACGAGCAGTACTTC
few,TRBJ1-1,TRBV19,NA,CASSMARVANTEAFF,TGTGCCAGTAGTATGGCCAGGGTCGCGAACACTGAAGCTTTCTTT
NA,TRBJ2-1,TRBV18,TRBD2,CASSTGTSGINEQFF,TGTGCCAGCTCAACTGGGACTAGCGGGATCAATGAGCAGTTCTTC
NA,TRBJ1-5,TRBV6-2/TRBV6-3,NA,CASSSVGGNQPQHF,TGTGCCAGCAGTTCGGTTGGAGGCAATCAGCCCCAGCATTTT
NA,TRBJ2-7,TRBV19,NA,CASSTTGSESYEQYF,TGTGCCAGTAGTACCACGGGGTCGGAGAGCTACGAGCAGTACTTC
few,TRBJ1-1,TRBV2,NA,CASEANTEAFF,TGTGCCAGCGAAGCGAACACTGAAGCTTTCTTT
NA,TRBJ1-1,TRBV7-3,NA,CASKADMNTEAFF,TGTGCCAGCAAAGCAGACATGAACACTGAAGCTTTCTTT
medium-sized,TRBJ2-7,TRBV27,NA,CASSSTAAGEQYF,TGTGCCAGCAGTTCGACAGCTGCCGGCGAGCAGTACTTC
NA,TRBJ1-2,TRBV7-9,TRBD1,CASSLWTGDDYGYTF,TGTGCCAGCAGCCTCTGGACAGGGGACGACTATGGCTACACCTTC
NA,TRBJ1-4,TRBV28,NA,CASRLTRWTVRATNEKLFF,TGTGCCAGCAGACTTACCCGTTGGACAGTCCGTGCAACTAATGAAAAACTGTTTTTT
NA,TRBJ2-1,TRBV5-6,TRBD1,CASSLLGQGANRASEQFF,TGTGCCAGCAGCTTGCTCGGACAGGGGGCGAATCGGGCTAGTGAGCAGTTCTTC
NA,TRBJ2-1,TRBV7-9,TRBD1,CASSPRDRAYNEQFF,TGTGCCAGCAGCCCCCGGGACAGGGCCTACAATGAGCAGTTCTTC
NA,TRBJ2-7,TRBV9,NA,CASSPSGKGPSIFF,TGTGCCAGCAGCCCCAGTGGGAAGGGGCCCTCCATATTCTTC